This TCR beta chain was captured by sequencing in a study of blood T cell repertoires in COVID-19 (dated by TCRdb to 2018 to 2020). Describing the broader study: Samples covering the acute and convalescent phases of COVID-19 were provided by collaborators in the United States, Italy and Spain. Subjects who had been exposed to COVID-19, were actively infected with it, or had recovered from it provided the deeply sampled blood TCRbeta repertoires that made up the dataset. A freely available public database, intended as a resource for researchers studying the immune response to SARS-CoV-2, is where the repertoires were released. Sample metadata almost always included a de-identified subject ID, COVID-19 status, age in years and sex. Samples were obtained from the ongoing ImmuneRACE study (first 160 participants) and from roughly 1,300 subjects provided by 6 global collaborators. The material from the prospective study consisted of cDNA or gDNA derived from T cells, B-cell-depleted T cells, or PBMCs. Where available, HLA class I and class II types were taken from metadata supplied by the sample provider and were not determined by assay-based typing. The paper's findings and limits, for the study overall: The amount of clinical and demographic metadata varied by source and participant and was provided uncurated.

Participants in the prospective study were aged roughly 18 to 100 years, lived in under 30 United States geographic areas, and enrolled through a virtual design. To assign participants to cohorts, the prospective study relied on clinical history that participants themselves reported in a screening survey and a study questionnaire. In the prospective study, whole blood, serum and a nasopharyngeal or oropharyngeal swab were collected from each participant by mobile phlebotomists. Additional blood draws and questionnaires over an approximately 2-month period could optionally be provided by prospective study participants. Prospective study blood samples were shipped either frozen or at room temperature before DNA extraction. The germline V gene specifies MNHNS as CDR1 and SASEGT as CDR2. The CDR3 goes from the cysteine to the phenylalanine over 16 residues. The sequence is cut down to CDR3 DNA, 48 bases in frame from base 1. Unmatched junction bases come to 12, with V trimmed by 2 bases and J by 8 bases.

This clone appeared a single time. No cognate antigen has been identified for it. Base qualities are not provided; no much larger clone lies one nucleotide away. TCRbeta CDR3 regions were amplified from genomic DNA by means of the immunoSEQ Assay, a bias-controlled multiplex PCR. As for how the authors treated the data: Nucleated cell counts per sample were estimated from amplification of reference gene primers within the assay. To quantify the absolute abundance of each unique TCRbeta CDR3 rearrangement, sequence reads were collapsed and filtered. For each sample, productive Simpson clonality was calculated as the square root of Simpson's diversity index over productive rearrangements. TCRdb carries this immuneACCESS record with in-frame sequences only. Its versions omit some clonotypes, under half of them owing to an unresolved V gene in the studies checked, with the rest unexplained. V and J calls and clone size are those listed in that table; D and trimming were worked out from the DNA. For this sample the table gives about 240,000 clones, of which around 85% were detected only once. The ten largest clones add up to approximately 3.5% of the sample.

Sequenced input: PBMCs or T cells enriched from blood (not recorded which). This receptor was taken from a woman aged 40 to 50 with acute COVID-19. This chain is built from TRBV6-1 and TRBJ1-2; 9 central bases correspond to TRBD1. The sequenced DNA: TGTGCCAGCAGTGAAAAGCTACCGGGACAGGGTGTGGGCTACACCTTC. This yields the protein CASSEKLPGQGVGYTF.